The 3 T cell receptor beta chains reported below all come from one sample, sequenced in a study of cytomegalovirus exposure and HLA in healthy donors. 13 Jbeta primers and 60 Vbeta primers were used for the PCR. Libraries were prepared by immunoSEQ multiplex PCR; TCRdb keeps only in-frame clonotypes and omits some of them. The sample lists more than 150,000 clones, approximately 84% occurring once. Sequences were obtained from PBMCs. All receptors derive from a woman aged 18-30 years in good health and CMV-seronegative.

J is TRBJ2-4 and V is TRBV9, with 7 bases aligning to TRBD2. Germline-derived CDR1 and CDR2 are SGDLS and YYNGEE. V shed 0 bases and J 7 bases; nucleotides not matched to a gene: 7. The CDR3 loop spans 15 amino acids. This CDR3 is CASSVEVSGGNIQYF. CDR3 DNA sequence: TGTGCCAGCAGCGTAGAGGTCTCCGGGGGGAACATTCAGTACTTC.

The J gene is TRBJ1-2, the V gene TRBV7-9, with D hard to call. This CDR3 contains 16 residues. V lost 5 bases and J lost 4, with 20 bases in between. From germline, CDR1 is SEHNR and CDR2 FQNEAQ (reference sequence). CDR3 residues: CASSPRGSFLRYGYTF. The CDR3 DNA reads as TGTGCCAGCAGCCCCCGAGGCAGTTTCTTACGCTATGGCTACACCTTC.

Concerning this clone: Other DNA sequences from this sample encode an identical CDR3 as well. This chain connects TRBV30 to TRBJ1-5, with D maybe TRBD1 (5 bases). V was cut by 5 bases and J by 5 bases, with 13 bases left in between. The V gene's germline CDR1 is GTSNPN and CDR2 SVGIG (reference sequence). The CDR3 is made up of 13 amino acids. The CDR3 spells CAWSAAGDQPQHF. In nucleotides, the CDR3 is TGTGCCTGGTCTGCGGCGGGGGATCAGCCCCAGCATTTT.